These 7 T cell receptor beta chains were sequenced from one sample in a study of identical twins. TCRdb fed the 5' RACE reads into MiXCR, producing one record per CDR3 protein. The sample has some 630,000 distinct CDR3 sequences, about 7% seen once. This sample was shared with a second study, whose subject was yellow fever vaccine responses in identical twins.

Sequencing used PBMCs. These receptors were collected from a woman under 30 in good health.

In this sample, this clonotype turned up many times. This sequence joins TRBV5-1 and TRBJ2-3; the D is unclear. In germline, CDR1 is SGHRS, CDR2 YFSETQ. V was pared by 0 bases and J by 4 bases, with 3 bases between. CDR3 size: 12 residues. The CDR3 here is CASSLAADTQYF. Here the CDR3 DNA reads TGCGCCAGCAGCTTGGCCGCAGATACGCAGTATTTT.

This clonotype was counted only a few times. The chain combines TRBV24-1 with TRBJ2-2; no clear D gene. Germline V gene sequence: CDR1 KGHDR, CDR2 SFDVKD. Between the trimmed V and J ends, which lost 4 bases and 10 bases, there was a span of 15 bases. The CDR3 loop spans 14 amino acids. The CDR3 nucleotides are TGTGCCACCAGTGACCCCGGGCCCACCCTGGAGCTGTTTTTT. This gives the protein CATSDPGPTLELFF.

This clonotype was seen many times. The chain links TRBV10-2 to TRBJ1-1, with D possibly TRBD1 on 5 matching bases. The CDR3 extends over 15 amino acids. Germline V lookup: CDR1 WSHSY, CDR2 SAAADI. The V and J ends lost 3 bases and 3 bases respectively, with 14 bases between them. The chain's CDR3 is CASSEGAWKDTEAFF. In nucleotides, the CDR3 is TGCGCCAGCAGTGAAGGGGCGTGGAAGGACACTGAAGCTTTCTTT.

In this sample, this clonotype turned up a few times. The chain uses TRBV7-2 and TRBJ1-6; tentative D call: TRBD1 (6 bases). The CDR3 length is 14 residues. The V gene lost 3 bases and the J gene lost 9 bases, with 12 bases spanning the gap. Germline CDR1 reads SGHTA; CDR2 reads FQGNSA. CDR3 region: CASSLGSRGSPLHF. For the CDR3, the DNA is TGTGCCAGCAGCTTGGGCTCCAGGGGTTCACCCCTCCACTTT. Complete variable domain (other parts from reference TRBV7-2 and TRBJ1-6): GAGVSQSPSNKVTEKGKDVELRCDPISGHTALYWYRQSLGQGLEFLIYFQGNSAPDKSGLPSDRFSAERTGGSVSTLTIQRTQQEDSAVYLCASSLGSRGSPLHFGNGTRLTVT.

This clonotype was counted only a few times. This chain links TRBV7-3 with TRBJ2-2; tentatively, D is TRBD2 (5 bases). Trimming pared 5 bases from V and 7 bases from J, leaving 17 bases between. This CDR3 has 15 residues. Germline V lookup: CDR1 SGHTA, CDR2 FQGTGA. CDR3 loop: CASSPSDPRGGELFF. The CDR3 region has the DNA TGTGCCAGCAGCCCCTCCGACCCACGGGGCGGGGAGCTGTTTTTT.

The sample holds a few counts of this clonotype. The chain joins TRBV15 to TRBJ2-3, with D perhaps TRBD1 or TRBD2 (7 bases each). The CDR3 sequence is 16 residues long. The germline V gene has CDR1 LNHNV and CDR2 YYDKDF (reference sequence). Trimming took 2 bases from V and 6 from J, leaving 18 bases between them. The CDR3 DNA reads as TGTGCCACCAGCAGAAAATTAACAGGGGAGGGGGATACGCAGTATTTT. It translates to CATSRKLTGEGDTQYF.

The genes are TRBV2 and TRBJ2-6; TRBD1 is a possible D gene (6 bases). The CDR3 runs to 16 residues. V was trimmed by 6 bases and J by 4 bases, leaving 16 bases between them. In germline, CDR1 is SNHLY, CDR2 FYNNEI. CDR3 nucleotides: TGTGCCAGCAGCCCACCCCAGGGGCGCGGGGCCAACGTCCTGACTTTC. Translated: CASSPPQGRGANVLTF.